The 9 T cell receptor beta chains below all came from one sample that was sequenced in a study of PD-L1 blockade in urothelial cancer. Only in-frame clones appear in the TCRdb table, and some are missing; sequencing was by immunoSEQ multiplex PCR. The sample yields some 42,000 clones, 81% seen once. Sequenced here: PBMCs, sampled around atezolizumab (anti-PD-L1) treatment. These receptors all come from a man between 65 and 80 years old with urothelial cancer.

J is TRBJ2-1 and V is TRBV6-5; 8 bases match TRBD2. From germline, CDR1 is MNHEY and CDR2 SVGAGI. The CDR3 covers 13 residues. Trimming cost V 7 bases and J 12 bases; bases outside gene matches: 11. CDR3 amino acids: CASTPPERGTQFF. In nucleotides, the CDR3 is TGTGCCAGCACCCCACCGGAGCGGGGGACGCAGTTCTTC.

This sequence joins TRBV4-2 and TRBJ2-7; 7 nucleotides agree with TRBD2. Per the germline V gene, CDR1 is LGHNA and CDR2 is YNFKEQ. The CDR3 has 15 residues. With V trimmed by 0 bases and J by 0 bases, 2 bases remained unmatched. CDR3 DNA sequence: TGTGCCAGCAGCCAAGAGGGGGGGTACTCCTACGAGCAGTACTTC. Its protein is CASSQEGGYSYEQYF.

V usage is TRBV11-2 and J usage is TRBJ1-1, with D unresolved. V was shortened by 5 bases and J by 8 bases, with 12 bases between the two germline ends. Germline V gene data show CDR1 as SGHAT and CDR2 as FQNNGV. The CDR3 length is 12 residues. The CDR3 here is CASSHMRAEAFF. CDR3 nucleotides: TGTGCCAGCAGCCACATGAGGGCCGAAGCTTTCTTT.

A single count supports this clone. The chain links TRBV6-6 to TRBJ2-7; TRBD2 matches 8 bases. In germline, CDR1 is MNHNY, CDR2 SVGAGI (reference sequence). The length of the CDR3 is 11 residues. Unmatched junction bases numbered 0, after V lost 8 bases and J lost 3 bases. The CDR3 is CASLAGYEQYF. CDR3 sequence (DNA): TGTGCCAGCCTAGCGGGCTACGAGCAGTACTTC.

The chain's CDR3 is CASSLEDYSYEQYF. DNA of the CDR3: TGTGCCAGCAGCTTAGAAGACTATTCCTACGAGCAGTACTTC. The chain recombines TRBV7-9 with TRBJ2-7; D might be TRBD2 (5 bases). Germline lookup yields CDR1 SEHNR and CDR2 FQNEAQ (reference sequence). The CDR3 runs 14 residues. Trimming removed 1 base at V and 1 base at J, with 8 bases between.

The CDR3 DNA follows: TGTGCCAGTAACCCAGGCTATGGCTACACCTTC. It specifies CASNPGYGYTF. This rearrangement joins TRBV19 to TRBJ1-2; the D is unclear. In germline, CDR1 is LNHDA, CDR2 SQIVND (reference sequence). V lost 7 bases and J lost 4, with 7 bases in between. The CDR3 length is 11 residues.

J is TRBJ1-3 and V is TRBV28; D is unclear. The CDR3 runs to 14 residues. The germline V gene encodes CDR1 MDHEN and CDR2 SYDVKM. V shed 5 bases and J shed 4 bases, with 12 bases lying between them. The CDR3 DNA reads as TGTGCCAGCAGTCCCCTGAACGGGGGAAACACCATATATTTT. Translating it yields CASSPLNGGNTIYF.

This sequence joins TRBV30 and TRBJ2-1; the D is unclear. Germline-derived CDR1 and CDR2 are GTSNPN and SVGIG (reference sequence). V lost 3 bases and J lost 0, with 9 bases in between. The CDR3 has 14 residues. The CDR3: CAWRKETSYNEQFF. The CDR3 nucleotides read TGTGCCTGGAGGAAGGAGACCTCCTACAATGAGCAGTTCTTC.

The DNA for the CDR3 is TGCGCCAGCAGCTTTGGTGTTCTAGCGGGAGTGGATACGCAGTATTTT. It is translated as CASSFGVLAGVDTQYF. This chain uses TRBV5-1 with TRBJ2-3, with 10 positions matching TRBD2. The V segment lost 2 bases and the J segment 6 bases; nucleotides outside the gene matches: 9. This CDR3 region has 16 residues. Germline V gene sequence: CDR1 SGHRS, CDR2 YFSETQ.